One sample yielded the 23 T cell receptor beta chains listed below, sequenced in a study of cytomegalovirus exposure and HLA in healthy donors. The PCR made use of 60 Vbeta and 13 Jbeta primers. This table comes from immunoSEQ multiplex PCR, and its TCRdb copy is limited to in-frame clones, with some not included. The repertoire holds a few hundred thousand clones, with 70% to 90% as singletons. Sequenced material: PBMCs. The receptors stem from a man in his thirties or forties in good health and CMV-seronegative.

The chain couples TRBV6-5 to TRBJ2-7; 8 bases are shared with TRBD1. This CDR3 region has 14 residues. Germline V CDR1 and CDR2: MNHEY, SVGAGI. The V and J ends lost 5 bases and 3 bases, in that order; junction bases with no gene match: 6. The CDR3 reads CASSRGQGGYEQYF. CDR3 bases: TGTGCCAGCAGTCGCGGACAGGGAGGCTACGAGCAGTACTTC.

The rearrangement joins TRBV9 to TRBJ2-7, with TRBD2 matching over 8 bases. This CDR3 contains 15 residues. Germline lookup yields CDR1 SGDLS and CDR2 YYNGEE. Trimming removed 0 bases from V and 4 bases from J; junction bases left unmatched: 6. The CDR3 region has the DNA TGTGCCAGCAGCGTAGGCGGAAGCGGGGGATACGAGCAGTACTTC. Encoded protein: CASSVGGSGGYEQYF.

The chain recombines TRBV28 with TRBJ2-1; D might be TRBD2 (5 bases). The V gene lost 5 bases and the J gene lost 8 bases, with 19 bases spanning the gap. The CDR3 totals 15 residues. The V gene's germline CDR1 is MDHEN and CDR2 SYDVKM. CDR3 in amino acids: CASSRPPFLGDEQFF. The CDR3 nucleotides are TGTGCCAGCAGTCGGCCCCCGTTTCTCGGGGATGAGCAGTTCTTC.

This clone was detected once. The V gene is TRBV15, the J gene TRBJ2-7, with a tentative D call TRBD1 (5 bases). From germline, CDR1 is LNHNV and CDR2 YYDKDF (reference sequence). V was trimmed by 6 bases and J by 5 bases, leaving 17 bases between them. There are 14 residues in the CDR3. The CDR3 sequence: CATRQGTVLDEQYF. CDR3 sequence (DNA): TGTGCCACCAGGCAGGGTACTGTCTTGGACGAGCAGTACTTC.

This clone was detected only once. V usage is TRBV11-2 and J usage is TRBJ1-2, with D perhaps TRBD1 (5 bases). The germline V and J ends were trimmed by 5 bases and 3 bases, with 10 bases remaining between them. CDR1 SGHAT and CDR2 FQNNGV come from the germline V gene. The CDR3 consists of 13 residues. The DNA of the CDR3 is TGTGCCAGCAGCCCCCAGGGCTACTATGGCTACACCTTC. Translating gives CASSPQGYYGYTF.

This chain links TRBV28 with TRBJ2-3; a possible D gene is TRBD1 (6 bases). The ends were cut back, 6 bases at V and 8 bases at J, with 21 bases in the middle. CDR3 length: 15 residues. Germline CDR1 reads MDHEN; CDR2 reads SYDVKM. This CDR3 is CASSRATGLQGTQYF. CDR3 sequence (DNA): TGTGCCAGCAGCCGGGCGACAGGCCTACAGGGTACGCAGTATTTT.

This chain joins TRBV28 and TRBJ1-5, with TRBD1 matching 7 bases. This CDR3 has 15 residues. Germline CDR1 is MDHEN and CDR2 is SYDVKM. Losses at the gene ends were 4 bases for V and 4 bases for J; bases not matched to a gene: 7. CDR3 amino acids: CASSSYRGPNQPQHF. CDR3 DNA: TGTGCCAGCAGTTCTTACAGGGGCCCGAATCAGCCCCAGCATTTT.

The rearrangement uses TRBV10-3 and TRBJ1-5; weak D call: TRBD1 (5 bases). There are 12 residues in the CDR3. Germline V lookup: CDR1 ENHRY, CDR2 SYGVKD. V lost 11 bases to trimming and J lost 7 bases, with 15 bases between them. The CDR3 here is CAPRGGDQPQHF. The DNA of the CDR3 is TGTGCCCCGCGGGGAGGGGACCAGCCCCAGCATTTT.

This clone was detected a few times. Compared with germline, one end of the junction differs, possibly owing to a read error. The chain links TRBV5-1 to TRBJ2-6, with D possibly TRBD1 on 5 matching bases. The CDR3 contains 14 residues. The V gene's germline CDR1 is SGHRS and CDR2 YFSETQ. DNA of the CDR3: TGCGCCAGCAGTGGGGTCTCTGGGGCCAGCGTCCTGACTTTC. Translation gives CASSGVSGASVLTF.

The chain couples TRBV6-5 to TRBJ1-6, with D uncertain. Germline V gene lookup returns CDR1 MNHEY and CDR2 SVGAGI. The V end lost 0 bases, the J end lost 0 bases, and 6 bases lay between the germline ends. This CDR3 is 16 amino acids long. CDR3 DNA sequence: TGTGCCAGCAGTTACTCGGGGAGCTCCTATAATTCACCCCTCCACTTT. Translated: CASSYSGSSYNSPLHF.

The V and J genes are TRBV7-2 and TRBJ2-5, with TRBD2 matching over 16 bases. V lost 0 bases and J lost 5; bases outside the gene matches: 12. Germline V gene data show CDR1 as SGHTA and CDR2 as FQGNSA. CDR3 length equals 20 residues. The chain's CDR3 is CASSLAQPGLAGGRWETQYF. The CDR3 nucleotides are TGTGCCAGCAGCTTAGCCCAACCGGGACTAGCGGGGGGGCGGTGGGAGACCCAGTACTTC.

The V gene is TRBV19, the J gene TRBJ2-7; 8 nucleotides agree with TRBD2. V was pared by 2 bases and J by 4 bases, with 10 bases of the junction left unmatched. Germline V gives CDR1 LNHDA, CDR2 SQIVND (reference sequence). The CDR3 is 16 residues long. The CDR3 nucleotides are TGTGCCAGTAGTATACCCCTACGGACTAGCACATACGAGCAGTACTTC. It yields the protein CASSIPLRTSTYEQYF.

On this clone itself: The junction shows a germline mismatch at one end, possibly a read error. The J gene is TRBJ1-4, the V gene TRBV27; 7 bases are a match to TRBD1. This CDR3 contains 18 residues. Germline values: CDR1 MNHEY, CDR2 SMNVEV (reference sequence). The CDR3, as DNA: TGTGCCAGCAGTTCCCCGGGGGCAGGGGGGAGGACTAATGAAAAACCGTTTTTT. Encoded protein: CASSSPGAGGRTNEKPFF. The entire variable domain, with the rest obtained from reference TRBV27 and TRBJ1-4, is as follows: EAQVTQNPRYLITVTGKKLTVTCSQNMNHEYMSWYRQDPGLGLRQIYYSMNVEVTDKGDVPEGYKVSRKEKRNFPLILESPSPNQTSLYFCASSSPGAGGRTNEKPFFGSGTQLSVL.

J is TRBJ2-1 and V is TRBV29-1; 8 bases fit TRBD1. The germline CDR1 and CDR2 sequences are SQVTM and ANQGSEA. The length of the CDR3 is 14 residues. Trimming removed 6 bases from V and 2 bases from J; junction bases left unmatched: 6. CDR3 sequence reads: CSVSDRDTYNEQFF. CDR3 DNA sequence: TGCAGCGTCTCGGACAGGGACACCTACAATGAGCAGTTCTTC.

This clone has only a few counts. This chain links TRBV4-1 with TRBJ2-3, with D possibly TRBD2 on 7 matching bases. Trimming stripped 3 bases from V and 6 bases from J, with 22 bases between. The germline CDR1 and CDR2 sequences are MGHRA and YSYEKL. CDR3 length equals 17 residues. CDR3 loop: CASSHPRGAPGPDTQYF. CDR3 nucleotide sequence: TGCGCCAGCAGCCATCCCCGGGGGGCCCCAGGTCCGGATACGCAGTATTTT.

A remark on this clone: This specimen includes other DNA sequences encoding the same CDR3. This chain connects TRBV5-4 to TRBJ2-3, with 7 bases aligning to TRBD2. V shed 4 bases, J shed 5 bases, and the junction held 7 bases outside the gene matches. This CDR3 contains 14 residues. Germline values: CDR1 SGHNT, CDR2 YYREEE (reference sequence). The CDR3 loop is CASSLWGGIDTQYF. The CDR3 DNA reads TGTGCCAGCAGCCTATGGGGGGGGATAGATACGCAGTATTTT. The full variable domain, rest sourced from reference TRBV5-4 and TRBJ2-3, is ETGVTQSPTHLIKTRGQQVTLRCSSQSGHNTVSWYQQALGQGPQFIFQYYREEENGRGNFPPRFSGLQFPNYSSELNVNALELDDSALYLCASSLWGGIDTQYFGPGTRLTVL.

The V gene is TRBV6-5, the J gene TRBJ2-1; TRBD1 is a possible D gene (6 bases). Deletions cut 2 bases from V and 8 bases from J, with 13 bases between. Germline assignment: CDR1 MNHEY and CDR2 SVGAGI. The CDR3 has 14 residues. This CDR3 reads CASSYGYRVDEQFF. The CDR3, as DNA: TGTGCCAGCAGTTACGGTTACAGGGTGGATGAGCAGTTCTTC.

This chain uses TRBV7-9 with TRBJ2-1; 7 nucleotides align to TRBD2. The CDR3 loop spans 15 amino acids. After removal of 5 bases from V and 6 bases from J, the junction contained 10 bases not matched to a gene. Per germline, CDR1 SEHNR and CDR2 FQNEAQ (reference sequence). The CDR3: CASSTWTRLPNEQFF. The CDR3 DNA reads TGTGCCAGCAGCACCTGGACTAGACTTCCCAATGAGCAGTTCTTC.

V and J are TRBV2 and TRBJ1-3; tentatively, D is TRBD1 (5 bases). The CDR3 loop spans 15 amino acids. Trimming removed 2 bases from V and 2 bases from J, with 10 bases in between. Germline V gene data show CDR1 as SNHLY and CDR2 as FYNNEI. The CDR3 spells CASSETTVPGNTIYF. The CDR3 region has the DNA TGTGCCAGCAGTGAAACGACAGTACCTGGAAACACCATATATTTT.

The chain links TRBV6-6 to TRBJ1-5, with 8 bases matching TRBD1. CDR1 is MNHNY, CDR2 SVGAGI, per germline (reference sequence). The CDR3 contains 15 residues. Trimming removed 5 bases from V and 0 bases from J; junction bases left unmatched: 3. The CDR3 nucleotides are TGTGCCAGCAGTGCCGACAGGGGTAGCAATCAGCCCCAGCATTTT. It translates to CASSADRGSNQPQHF.

This rearrangement joins TRBV28 to TRBJ1-3; TRBD1 agrees at 8 bases. Per the germline V gene, CDR1 is MDHEN and CDR2 is SYDVKM. CDR3 length: 15 residues. V lost 5 bases and J lost 3; bases outside the gene matches: 6. This CDR3 reads CASSAGGRFGNTIYF. The CDR3 nucleotides are TGTGCCAGCAGTGCAGGGGGCCGTTTTGGAAACACCATATATTTT.

The rearrangement links TRBV9 to TRBJ2-5; 9 bases map to TRBD1. Gene TRBJ2-7 matches the end of the DNA better, so the J call may be wrong. The germline V gene encodes CDR1 SGDLS and CDR2 YYNGEE. The CDR3 loop spans 14 amino acids. Written as DNA, the CDR3 is TGTGCCAGCAGTTTGGGACAGGGTCGCTACGAGCAGTACTTC. Protein: CASSLGQGRYEQYF.

The chain recombines TRBV15 with TRBJ2-3, with TRBD1 matching over 8 bases. The CDR3 consists of 16 residues. Germline CDR1 and CDR2: LNHNV and YYDKDF (reference sequence). Losses at the gene ends were 4 bases for V and 1 base for J; bases not matched to a gene: 7. The DNA of the CDR3 is TGTGCCACCAGCACCGTGGACAGGGTTGGCACAGATACGCAGTATTTT. As protein: CATSTVDRVGTDTQYF.